The 30 T cell receptor beta chains below come from one sample, sequenced in a study of vaccination and CD4 T cells after COVID-19. Sequencing of DNA taken from cultured CD4+ T cells relied on the Oncomine TCR Beta short-read assay. TCRdb reprocessed the PCR reads with MiXCR, giving one entry per CDR3 protein. This table has approximately 11,000 distinct CDR3 sequences, 64% appearing once. Treatment reported: roughly ten-day PBMC culture with coronavirus spike peptide pools or control peptides (ViraFEST assay). The antigens these receptors bind are not known. The sequenced sample was CD4+ T cells from blood, cultured in vitro. These receptors were collected from a human donor who had recovered from COVID-19.

In this sample, this clonotype turned up once. J is TRBJ2-7 and V is TRBV7-2, with unresolved D. The CDR3 has 13 residues. V shed 2 bases and J shed 3 bases, with 8 bases lying between them. Germline loops: CDR1 SGHTA, CDR2 FQGNSA. CDR3 coding DNA: TGTGCCAGCAGCTTATCCTTTAACTACGAGCAGTACTTC. Residues: CASSLSFNYEQYF. The full variable domain, in which reference TRBV7-2 and TRBJ2-7 provide the parts outside the CDR3, is GAGVSQSPSNKVTEKGKDVELRCDPISGHTALYWYRQSLGQGLEFLIYFQGNSAPDKSGLPSDRFSAERTGGSVSTLTIQRTQQEDSAVYLCASSLSFNYEQYFGPGTRLTVT.

The chain is built from TRBV20-1 and TRBJ1-1; 7 bases are shared with TRBD1. CDR3 length equals 11 residues. Trimming took 6 bases from V and 10 from J; bases not matched to a gene: 8. CDR1 and CDR2 (germline): DFQATT, SNEGSKA (reference sequence). Written as DNA, the CDR3 is TGCAGTGCAGCGGACAGGTTAGGAGCTTTCTTT. Translated, it gives CSAADRLGAFF.

Regarding this clonotype: An end of the junction does not agree with germline; a read error may underlie this. V is TRBV7-8 and J is TRBJ2-2; possible D gene TRBD2, 5 bases. Looked up from germline, CDR1 is SGHVS and CDR2 is FQNEAQ. The CDR3 extends over 14 amino acids. Written as DNA, the CDR3 is TGTGCCAGCAGCTACCGGCCCGACACCGGGGAGCCGTTTTTT. The encoded protein is CASSYRPDTGEPFF.

The gene calls are TRBV15 and TRBJ2-3; 14 bases fit TRBD2. This CDR3 has 16 amino acids. Trimming at V came to 6 bases and at J to 5 bases, leaving 7 bases not matched to a gene. CDR1 is LNHNV, CDR2 YYDKDF, per germline (reference sequence). The chain's CDR3 is CATSKGTSGRRDTQYF. The CDR3 bases are TGTGCCACCAGTAAAGGGACTAGCGGGAGAAGAGATACGCAGTATTTT.

In its sample, this clonotype is medium-sized. V is TRBV6-2 or TRBV6-3 and J is TRBJ2-7, with 8 bases matching TRBD1. The germline V gene has CDR1 MNHEY and CDR2 SVGEGT. CDR3 length: 14 residues. With V trimmed by 5 bases and J by 5 bases, 8 bases remained unmatched. The CDR3 DNA is TGTGCCAGCAGTAGGACAGGGAAAATGAACGAGCAGTACTTC. It specifies CASSRTGKMNEQYF.

CDR3 sequence reads: CSAIARQETQYF. CDR3 nucleotide sequence: TGCAGTGCTATTGCCAGGCAAGAGACCCAGTACTTC. The rearrangement joins TRBV20-1 to TRBJ2-5; D is uncertain. There are 12 residues in the CDR3. Germline values: CDR1 DFQATT, CDR2 SNEGSKA (reference sequence). V shed 4 bases and J shed 2 bases, with 8 bases lying between them.

This clonotype was found a few times. The J gene is TRBJ1-2, the V gene TRBV30; D unclear. This CDR3 region has 12 residues. Germline CDR1 reads GTSNPN; CDR2 reads SVGIG (reference sequence). Trimming took off 4 bases at V and 1 base at J, with 7 bases between the two ends. The CDR3 nucleotides are TGTGCCTGGACTAAGGGTAACTATGGCTACACCTTC. It is translated as CAWTKGNYGYTF.

This chain connects TRBV29-1 to TRBJ1-1; weak D call: TRBD1 (5 bases). This CDR3 spans 12 amino acids. Per germline, CDR1 SQVTM and CDR2 ANQGSEA. Trimming took off 4 bases at V and 4 bases at J, with 10 bases between the two ends. DNA of the CDR3: TGCAGCGTTGGAGGGGCAGCCACTGAAGCTTTCTTT. Translated: CSVGGAATEAFF.

The CDR3: CASSLTAGVSYNEQFF. CDR3 nucleotide sequence: TGTGCCAGCAGCTTAACGGCGGGGGTCTCCTACAATGAGCAGTTCTTC. The chain has TRBV11-2 and TRBJ2-1; 7 bases map to TRBD2. The V and J ends lost 2 bases and 0 bases, in that order; junction bases with no gene match: 4. The germline CDR1 and CDR2 sequences are SGHAT and FQNNGV. The CDR3 contains 16 residues.

This clonotype was observed once. The chain recombines TRBV6-1 with TRBJ2-2; 10 bases align to TRBD1. There are 17 residues in the CDR3. V lost 10 bases and J lost 2; bases outside the gene matches: 13. Germline V gene data show CDR1 as MNHNS and CDR2 as SASEGT. The CDR3 loop reads CATRQGATQTNTGELFF. CDR3 bases: TGTGCCACAAGACAGGGGGCGACTCAAACTAACACCGGGGAGCTGTTTTTT.

This chain connects TRBV7-8 to TRBJ1-1, with 9 positions matching TRBD1. With 4 bases clipped from V and 5 bases from J, the junction kept 8 bases outside the gene matches. The CDR3 length is 15 residues. The germline V gene has CDR1 SGHVS and CDR2 FQNEAQ. The CDR3 reads CASSSQTGGLTEAFF. The CDR3 nucleotides are TGTGCCAGCAGCTCACAGACAGGGGGTCTGACTGAAGCTTTCTTT.

The table lists this clonotype with a count of one. A junction end diverges from the germline sequence, so it may reflect a read error. The chain joins TRBV10-3 to TRBJ1-2; TRBD1 might be the D (5 bases). CDR3 length: 13 amino acids. CDR1 is ENHRY and CDR2 is SYGVKD in the germline V gene. The chain's CDR3 is CANSEREGLKPAF. CDR3 coding DNA: TGTGCCAACAGTGAACGAGAGGGGCTTAAACCCGCCTTC.

The V gene is TRBV12-3 or TRBV12-4, the J gene TRBJ2-7; D is possibly TRBD1 (5 bases). V lost 8 bases and J lost 2, with 16 bases in between. This CDR3 spans 14 amino acids. The CDR3 sequence: CASSRSGSTYEQYF. The CDR3 DNA is TGTGCCAGCTCCCGGTCAGGGTCAACCTACGAGCAGTACTTC.

The J gene is TRBJ1-1, the V gene TRBV18; the D is unclear. The CDR3 is 13 residues long. Germline CDR1 KGHSH, CDR2 LQKENI. Trimming shortened V by 1 base and J by 4 bases, and 7 bases separated the two germline ends. The CDR3 is CASSPQGGTEAFF. The CDR3 DNA follows: TGTGCCAGCTCACCACAGGGAGGCACTGAAGCTTTCTTT. The full variable domain, with the rest looked up from reference TRBV18 and TRBJ1-1, is NAGVMQNPRHLVRRRGQEARLRCSPMKGHSHVYWYRQLPEEGLKFMVYLQKENIIDESGMPKERFSAEFPKEGPSILRIQQVVRGDSAAYFCASSPQGGTEAFFGQGTRLTVV.

The chain employs TRBV7-6 and TRBJ2-3; 12 nucleotides line up with TRBD2. V gave up 4 bases and J gave up 2 bases; unmatched junction bases: 4. Looked up from germline, CDR1 is SGHVS and CDR2 is FNYEAQ. The CDR3 has 16 residues. This CDR3 reads CASSYLAGGVTDTQYF. DNA for the CDR3: TGTGCCAGCAGCTACCTAGCGGGGGGGGTCACAGATACGCAGTATTTT.

The chain couples TRBV7-6 to TRBJ2-1; 7 bases fit TRBD2. This CDR3 is built from 13 residues. Germline V gives CDR1 SGHVS, CDR2 FNYEAQ. V lost 2 bases, J lost 10 bases, and 5 bases stayed unmatched. CDR3 DNA sequence: TGTGCCAGCAGCTTAAGGATAGCGGGCGAGCAGTTCTTC. Translation: CASSLRIAGEQFF. The full variable domain, in which reference TRBV7-6 and TRBJ2-1 provide the parts outside the CDR3, is GAGVSQSPRYKVTKRGQDVALRCDPISGHVSLYWYRQALGQGPEFLTYFNYEAQQDKSGLPNDRFSAERPEGSISTLTIQRTEQRDSAMYRCASSLRIAGEQFFGPGTRLTVL.

The chain has TRBV27 and TRBJ1-5; 8 positions agree with TRBD1. The trim removed 0 bases at V and 2 bases at J, leaving 9 bases unmatched. The CDR3 sequence is 18 residues long. CDR1 is MNHEY and CDR2 is SMNVEV in the germline V gene (reference sequence). The CDR3 region is CASSLSGTGERGNQPQHF. The CDR3 DNA follows: TGTGCCAGCAGTTTATCCGGGACAGGAGAAAGAGGCAATCAGCCCCAGCATTTT.

The CDR3 sequence is CATSEAGGITDTQYF. DNA of the CDR3: TGTGCCACCAGTGAAGCAGGGGGAATCACAGATACGCAGTATTTT. The gene calls are TRBV24-1 and TRBJ2-3, with TRBD1 identical over 7 bases. There are 15 residues in the CDR3. The V segment lost 4 bases and the J segment 2 bases; nucleotides outside the gene matches: 5. The V gene's germline CDR1 is KGHDR and CDR2 SFDVKD.

The chain recombines TRBV14 with TRBJ2-3, with D perhaps TRBD1 or TRBD2 (5 bases each). V was shortened by 2 bases and J by 3 bases, with 18 bases between the two germline ends. CDR3 length: 17 amino acids. The V gene's germline CDR1 is SGHDN and CDR2 FVKESK. As DNA, the CDR3 is TGTGCCAGCAGCCAATTTCTGACCGGGACCACGACAGATACGCAGTATTTT. This translates into CASSQFLTGTTTDTQYF.

This rearrangement joins TRBV6-2 or TRBV6-3 to TRBJ1-1; TRBD1 matches 11 bases. With V trimmed by 6 bases and J by 6 bases, 12 bases remained unmatched. CDR3 length: 16 amino acids. The germline CDR1 and CDR2 sequences are MNHEY and SVGEGT. The CDR3 loop is CASRRRTGGGHAEAFF. The DNA for the CDR3 is TGTGCCAGCAGGCGCCGGACAGGGGGCGGTCATGCTGAAGCTTTCTTT.

The gene calls are TRBV7-2 and TRBJ2-2, with TRBD1 identical over 10 bases. Germline V lookup: CDR1 SGHTA, CDR2 FQGNSA. V dropped 5 bases and J dropped 5; count of bases not matched to a gene: 11. The CDR3 runs 17 residues. The CDR3 region has the DNA TGTGCCAGCAGCCCCCGGGACAGGGGCCGAGGGACCGGGGAGCTGTTTTTT. Translation gives CASSPRDRGRGTGELFF.

The V and J genes are TRBV7-2 and TRBJ2-1, with TRBD2 identical over 9 bases. Germline CDR1 is SGHTA and CDR2 is FQGNSA. Unmatched junction bases numbered 12, after V lost 4 bases and J lost 2 bases. The CDR3 has 18 amino acids. The CDR3 DNA sequence: TGTGCCAGCAGCTCATTAGCGGGGGCCCGTGCTACCTACAATGAGCAGTTCTTC. Residues: CASSSLAGARATYNEQFF.

The chain carries TRBV5-1 and TRBJ1-1, with D uncertain. Germline values: CDR1 SGHRS, CDR2 YFSETQ. The ends were cut back, 0 bases at V and 12 bases at J, with 15 bases in the middle. The CDR3 sequence is 13 residues long. Here the CDR3 reads CASSLGPDSKTFF. In nucleotides, the CDR3 is TGCGCCAGCAGCTTGGGACCCGATTCGAAGACTTTCTTT. Full variable domain (missing parts from reference TRBV5-1 and TRBJ1-1): KAGVTQTPRYLIKTRGQQVTLSCSPISGHRSVSWYQQTPGQGLQFLFEYFSETQRNKGNFPGRFSGRQFSNSRSEMNVSTLELGDSALYLCASSLGPDSKTFFGQGTRLTVV.

This sequence joins TRBV7-2 and TRBJ2-2; tentative D call: TRBD1 (5 bases). Germline V gives CDR1 SGHTA, CDR2 FQGNSA. The ends were cut back, 5 bases at V and 4 bases at J, with 8 bases in the middle. The CDR3 sequence is 13 residues long. CDR3 DNA: TGTGCCAGCAGCGCCAGGGTCACCGGGGAGCTGTTTTTT. This encodes CASSARVTGELFF.

The chain recombines TRBV12-3 or TRBV12-4 with TRBJ2-2; 9 bases are a match to TRBD1. V shed 6 bases, J shed 1 base, and the junction held 3 bases outside the gene matches. The length of the CDR3 is 15 residues. CDR3 region: CASRGQGRNTGELFF. DNA of the CDR3: TGTGCCAGCAGAGGACAGGGGCGGAACACCGGGGAGCTGTTTTTT.

The chain recombines TRBV20-1 with TRBJ2-1; no reliable D call. From germline, CDR1 is DFQATT and CDR2 SNEGSKA (reference sequence). CDR3 size: 16 residues. V was clipped by 1 base and J by 3 bases, with 16 bases between them. The CDR3 DNA reads as TGCAGTGCTAGAGCCCCCAATGCCGGGCTCTACAATGAGCAGTTCTTC. It codes for CSARAPNAGLYNEQFF.

The chain employs TRBV11-3 and TRBJ2-7; D assignment may be TRBD1 or TRBD2 (6 bases each). The CDR3 loop spans 19 amino acids. V dropped 5 bases and J dropped 5 bases, with 31 bases sitting between them. Per germline, CDR1 SGHNT and CDR2 YENEEA. CDR3 in DNA: TGTGCCAGCAGCCCCAGGGGTTCAGGCGGGACTCGAGCCGGGGACGAGCAGTACTTC. Amino acid sequence: CASSPRGSGGTRAGDEQYF.

A single count supports this clonotype. The chain joins TRBV20-1 to TRBJ2-3, with 8 bases fitting TRBD2. The V segment lost 5 bases and the J segment 2 bases; nucleotides outside the gene matches: 9. CDR1 and CDR2 (germline): DFQATT, SNEGSKA (reference sequence). This CDR3 contains 15 residues. CDR3 sequence reads: CSAGGLVGTTDTQYF. The DNA for the CDR3 is TGCAGTGCTGGGGGACTAGTCGGTACCACAGATACGCAGTATTTT.

This clonotype occurred a few times. The J gene is TRBJ2-1, the V gene TRBV6-2 or TRBV6-3; TRBD2 agrees at 7 bases. V gave up 1 base and J gave up 10 bases; unmatched junction bases: 7. The CDR3 is 14 residues long. Germline lookup yields CDR1 MNHEY and CDR2 SVGEGT. For the CDR3, the DNA is TGTGCCAGCAGTTACTACCAACTGCGGGGGGAGCAGTTCTTC. Translating it yields CASSYYQLRGEQFF.

The chain carries TRBV27 and TRBJ2-3; D gene unclear. This CDR3 has 13 amino acids. Between the trimmed V and J ends, which lost 6 bases and 0 bases, there was a span of 7 bases. Germline CDR1 is MNHEY and CDR2 is SMNVEV (reference sequence). The CDR3 spells CASRRPSTDTQYF. As DNA, the CDR3 is TGTGCCAGCAGGCGACCCAGCACAGATACGCAGTATTTT.